Sequencing of this T cell receptor (beta chain) was carried out in a study of Ad26.COV2.S vaccination and SARS-CoV-2 variants. Broader study findings: Marked by substantial breadth, spike-specific CD8+ and CD4+ T cell responses were reportedly seen after vaccination. Total T cell responses may have been underestimated by the TCR breadth and depth analyses. Breadth of non-spike TCRs did not differ between vaccinees and placebo recipients. People given the vaccine had a wider spike-specific TCR breadth than placebo recipients did.

Sequencing used immunoSEQ multiplex PCR; TCRdb keeps in-frame clones, though not all of them. The sample lists some 180,000 clones, approximately 90% seen once, with roughly 6% in the top ten. The germline V gene has CDR1 MNHEY and CDR2 SVGAGI. The V gene lost 8 bases and the J gene lost 11 bases, with 24 bases spanning the gap. The CDR3 totals 14 residues. As regards this clone: The target antigen is unknown.

The specimen was peripheral blood, collected after recovery from COVID-19. The TCR was taken from a human donor who had recovered from COVID-19. The V and J genes are TRBV6-5 and TRBJ1-1; D gene uncertain. The CDR3 protein is CASQSSGRSWLAFF. The CDR3 bases are TGTGCCAGCCAATCCTCGGGTAGGTCGTGGCTGGCTTTCTTT.